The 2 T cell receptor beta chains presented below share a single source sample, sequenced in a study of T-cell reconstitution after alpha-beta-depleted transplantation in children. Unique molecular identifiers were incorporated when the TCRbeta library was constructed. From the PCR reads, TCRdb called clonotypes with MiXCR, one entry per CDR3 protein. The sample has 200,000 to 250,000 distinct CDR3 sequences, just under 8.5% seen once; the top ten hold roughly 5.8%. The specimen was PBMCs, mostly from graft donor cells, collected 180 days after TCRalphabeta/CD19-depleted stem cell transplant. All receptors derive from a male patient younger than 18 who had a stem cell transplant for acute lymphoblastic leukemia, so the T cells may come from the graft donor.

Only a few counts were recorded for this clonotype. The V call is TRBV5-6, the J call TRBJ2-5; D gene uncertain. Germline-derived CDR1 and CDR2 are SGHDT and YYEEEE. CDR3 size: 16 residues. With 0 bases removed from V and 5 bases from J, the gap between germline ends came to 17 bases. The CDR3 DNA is TGTGCCAGCAGCTTGGTCGGACGGCTAATTGTTGAGACCCAGTACTTC. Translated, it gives CASSLVGRLIVETQYF.

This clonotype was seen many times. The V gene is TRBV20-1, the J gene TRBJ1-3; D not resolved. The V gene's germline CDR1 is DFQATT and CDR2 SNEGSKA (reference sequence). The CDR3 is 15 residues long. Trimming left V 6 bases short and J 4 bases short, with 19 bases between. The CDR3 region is CSALTTDSPGNTIYF. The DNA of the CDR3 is TGCAGTGCCCTGACTACGGACTCCCCGGGAAACACCATATATTTT.